This T cell receptor (beta chain) was observed in a study of CD8 T cells in ankylosing spondylitis (dated by TCRdb to the late 2010s). As for the study more broadly: T cell receptor beta repertoires were profiled in healthy donors and ankylosing spondylitis patients so that disease-linked TCR variants could be found. The whole study cohort included under 140 healthy donors and about two dozen ankylosing spondylitis patients. Samples of peripheral blood were taken, and for ankylosing spondylitis patients, synovial fluid was collected as well. General conclusions and limits of the study: In peripheral blood, the disease-linked clones were found at relatively low frequencies and had a CD8+ phenotype. A TCR beta motif made up of several highly homologous amino acid variants appeared to be characteristic of blood from ankylosing spondylitis patients. Some of the motif variants had been reported before in the synovial fluid and blood of reactive arthritis patients, a finding that suggests common disease-initiation mechanisms. Significant enrichment of the disease-linked clones was reported in matched synovial fluid samples from ankylosing spondylitis patients.

This clonotype came up a few times. Its antigen is still unknown. Base qualities are not at hand, and no much larger clone is one base apart. The CDR3 contains 14 residues, cysteine and phenylalanine counted. The kept DNA is CDR3 alone, 42 bases in frame from the first base. Deletion took 3 bases off V and 9 bases off J, with a span of 12 bases between the germline ends. Sequences SNHLY (CDR1) and FYNNEI (CDR2) are obtained from the germline V gene. Data came from an Illumina HiSeq 2500. Quantitative 5'-RACE with molecular barcodes was the method used to prepare the TCR beta libraries. Concerning the study's data processing: A new computational method, built on a probabilistic model of VDJ rearrangement, was used to identify disease-linked TCR variants. TCRdb took the public reads, trimmed them with fastp at Q25, ran MiXCR for clone calling and kept in-frame beta chains. Rows are combined by CDR3 protein, so each entry shows the most common genes and DNA. TCRdb, not the authors, supplied the V and J calls. For this sample there are fewer than 650,000 distinct CDR3 sequences; about 13% appear just once. The ten biggest clones cover nearly 7% of the sample.

The chain couples TRBV2 to TRBJ1-6, and the D gene may be TRBD1, 6 bases matching. The receptor was isolated from a male donor with ankylosing spondylitis. Sequenced sample: blood, either unsorted or a sorted T cell fraction (not recorded which). CDR3 protein: CASSDTSRGSPLHF. The DNA reads TGTGCCAGCAGTGATACATCCAGGGGTTCACCCCTCCACTTT. The CDR3, completed at both ends by the reference TRBV2 and TRBJ1-6 genes, gives the full variable domain EPEVTQTPSHQVTQMGQEVILRCVPISNHLYFYWYRQILGQKVEFLVSFYNNEISEKSEIFDDQFSVERPDGSNFTLKIRSTKLEDSAMYFCASSDTSRGSPLHFGNGTRLTVT.